This passage covers 12 T cell receptor beta chains from one sample sequenced in a study of T cell repertoires in ileal Crohn's disease. TCRdb keeps only in-frame clones here, not all; method: immunoSEQ multiplex PCR. This table has almost 900 clones, 88% appearing once. Sequenced input: ileal tissue. The source of these receptors is an adult with Crohn's disease.

This chain uses TRBV4-1 with TRBJ1-1; the match to TRBD1 covers 8 bases. The CDR3 runs to 15 residues. Germline loops: CDR1 MGHRA, CDR2 YSYEKL. The ends lost 2 bases at V and 6 bases at J; junction bases unmatched: 8. The CDR3 DNA sequence: TGCGCCAGCAGCCAATTCGGACAGGGAGGCGCTGAAGCTTTCTTT. Protein: CASSQFGQGGAEAFF.

The CDR3 here is CASSEQGQGWNQPQHF. DNA for the CDR3: TGTGCCAGCAGTGAACAGGGACAGGGGTGGAATCAGCCCCAGCATTTT. The rearrangement links TRBV2 to TRBJ1-5, with 10 bases identical to TRBD1. Trimming took 2 bases from V and 4 from J; bases not matched to a gene: 5. Germline values: CDR1 SNHLY, CDR2 FYNNEI. The CDR3 sequence is 16 residues long. The full variable domain, completed using reference TRBV2 and TRBJ1-5, is EPEVTQTPSHQVTQMGQEVILRCVPISNHLYFYWYRQILGQKVEFLVSFYNNEISEKSEIFDDQFSVERPDGSNFTLKIRSTKLEDSAMYFCASSEQGQGWNQPQHFGDGTRLSIL.

V usage is TRBV5-4 and J usage is TRBJ2-2, with 8 positions matching TRBD1. CDR3 length: 16 amino acids. Germline trimming cut 1 base from V and 3 bases from J; bases unmatched to any gene: 5. Germline CDR1 and CDR2: SGHNT and YYREEE (reference sequence). The CDR3 spells CASSLWTGYHTGELFF. For the CDR3, the DNA is TGTGCCAGCAGCTTGTGGACAGGGTATCACACCGGGGAGCTGTTTTTT.

This clone appeared once. The rearrangement links TRBV6-5 to TRBJ2-7; weak D call: TRBD1 (5 bases). The CDR3 length is 15 residues. V was trimmed by 2 bases and J by 0 bases, leaving 11 bases between them. Germline CDR1 reads MNHEY; CDR2 reads SVGAGI. CDR3 bases: TGTGCCAGCAGTTACGGGCAGGGCCACTCCTACGAGCAGTACTTC. Its translation is CASSYGQGHSYEQYF.

The chain is built from TRBV5-4 and TRBJ2-3, with a tentative D call TRBD2 (5 bases). CDR3 length: 18 amino acids. CDR1 SGHNT and CDR2 YYREEE come from the germline V gene (reference sequence). The germline V and J ends were trimmed by 0 bases and 1 base, with 18 bases remaining between them. The CDR3 coding sequence is TGTGCCAGCAGCTTGGGGACTTCATCGGCGTGGGGCACAGATACGCAGTATTTT. Translated: CASSLGTSSAWGTDTQYF.

The J gene is TRBJ2-3, the V gene TRBV5-1, with 14 bases matching TRBD2. The trim removed 4 bases at V and 3 bases at J, leaving 7 bases unmatched. The CDR3 covers 17 residues. The germline V gene encodes CDR1 SGHRS and CDR2 YFSETQ. The CDR3 loop reads CASSQKGLAGETDTQYF. The CDR3 nucleotides are TGCGCCAGCAGCCAAAAGGGACTAGCGGGAGAAACAGATACGCAGTATTTT.

V usage is TRBV5-4 and J usage is TRBJ2-2, with 7 positions matching TRBD2. J lost 5 bases, V lost 9 bases, and 4 bases had no gene match. The CDR3 extends over 12 amino acids. Germline CDR1 SGHNT, CDR2 YYREEE (reference sequence). DNA of the CDR3: TGTGCCACCGGAGCGGGGACCGGGGAGCTGTTTTTT. It yields the protein CATGAGTGELFF.

The table lists this clone with a few counts. The genes are TRBV5-6 and TRBJ2-1; the match to TRBD2 covers 10 bases. The CDR3 spans 16 residues. Germline-derived CDR1 and CDR2 are SGHDT and YYEEEE. The V and J ends lost 4 bases and 0 bases, in that order; junction bases with no gene match: 4. The CDR3 spells CASSPGLAHSYNEQFF. In nucleotides, the CDR3 is TGTGCCAGCAGCCCGGGACTAGCGCACTCCTACAATGAGCAGTTCTTC. The full variable domain, completed using reference TRBV5-6 and TRBJ2-1, is DAGVTQSPTHLIKTRGQQVTLRCSPKSGHDTVSWYQQALGQGPQFIFQYYEEEERQRGNFPDRFSGHQFPNYSSELNVNALLLGDSALYLCASSPGLAHSYNEQFFGPGTRLTVL.

V is TRBV19 and J is TRBJ1-1; perhaps TRBD1 as D (6 bases). This CDR3 has 14 amino acids. The germline V and J ends were trimmed by 5 bases and 5 bases, with 15 bases remaining between them. Germline CDR1 is LNHDA and CDR2 is SQIVND (reference sequence). The CDR3: CASSSQGGFTEAFF. CDR3 nucleotides: TGTGCCAGTAGTTCACAGGGTGGTTTTACTGAAGCTTTCTTT. The full variable domain, in which reference TRBV19 and TRBJ1-1 provide the parts outside the CDR3, is DGGITQSPKYLFRKEGQNVTLSCEQNLNHDAMYWYRQDPGQGLRLIYYSQIVNDFQKGDIAEGYSVSREKKESFPLTVTSAQKNPTAFYLCASSSQGGFTEAFFGQGTRLTVV.

This chain uses TRBV28 with TRBJ2-7, with TRBD2 matching 11 bases. The CDR3 consists of 17 residues. Germline-derived CDR1 and CDR2 are MDHEN and SYDVKM. Germline trimming cut 7 bases from V and 4 bases from J; bases unmatched to any gene: 15. This chain's CDR3 is CASTYLPNSGRDYEQYF. In DNA form, the CDR3 reads TGTGCCAGCACCTACCTCCCAAATAGCGGGAGGGATTACGAGCAGTACTTC. Full variable domain (remainder filled in from reference TRBV28 and TRBJ2-7): DVKVTQSSRYLVKRTGEKVFLECVQDMDHENMFWYRQDPGLGLRLIYFSYDVKMKEKGDIPEGYSVSREKKERFSLILESASTNQTSMYLCASTYLPNSGRDYEQYFGPGTRLTVT.

J is TRBJ2-1 and V is TRBV5-5; 9 bases fit TRBD2. With V trimmed by 2 bases and J by 4 bases, 7 bases remained unmatched. The CDR3 spans 16 residues. Germline V CDR1 and CDR2: SGHKS, YYEKEE (reference sequence). The CDR3 region is CASSFTGTSLYNEQFF. In DNA, the CDR3 is TGTGCCAGCAGCTTCACCGGGACTAGCCTATACAATGAGCAGTTCTTC.

The gene calls are TRBV30 and TRBJ2-1; D is ambiguous. The germline V gene encodes CDR1 GTSNPN and CDR2 SVGIG (reference sequence). Trimming removed 2 bases from V and 4 bases from J, with 15 bases in between. The CDR3 length is 15 residues. CDR3 bases: TGTGCCTGGAGTCCCAGAATCGCTGTGTACAATGAGCAGTTCTTC. Translation gives CAWSPRIAVYNEQFF.